This T cell receptor beta chain is drawn from a study of follicular helper T cells after annual influenza vaccination. Overall study findings and caveats: Rare clonotypes were missed; only about 9-23% of cells gave TCRB.

TCRB was sequenced at Survey level resolution. Assay used: immunoSEQ multiplex PCR; TCRdb lists only in-frame clones, some missing. The profile shows about 27,000 clones, 80% to 90% of them singletons. Regarding time point: 2014-2015 season, pre-vaccination. Vaccine contraindications, substance abuse, HIV/AIDS, active malignancy and active illness excluded donors. Cells are cTfh (non-naive CD4+CXCR5+PD-1+), split by ICOS and CD38 into double-positive or double-negative. Per the germline V gene, CDR1 is SGHTA and CDR2 is FQGNSA. The CDR3 length is 15 residues. V shed 3 bases and J 4 bases; nucleotides not matched to a gene: 8. Concerning this clone itself: Its antigen is undetermined.

Sequenced here: CXCR5+ CD38- circulating T follicular helper cells from blood, sampled on the day of influenza vaccination. Subset meaning: circulating Tfh, non-naive CD4+CXCR5+PD-1+ (ICOS+CD38+ or ICOS-CD38-). The chain carries TRBV7-2 and TRBJ2-7, with 8 positions matching TRBD2. The TCR comes from an adult who received the influenza vaccine. CDR3 protein: CASSFSGSPGYEQYF. CDR3 bases: TGTGCCAGCAGCTTCAGCGGGAGCCCAGGATACGAGCAGTACTTC. Full variable domain (remainder filled in from reference TRBV7-2 and TRBJ2-7): GAGVSQSPSNKVTEKGKDVELRCDPISGHTALYWYRQSLGQGLEFLIYFQGNSAPDKSGLPSDRFSAERTGGSVSTLTIQRTQQEDSAVYLCASSFSGSPGYEQYFGPGTRLTVT.